The 7 T cell receptor beta chains below all came from one sample that was sequenced in a study of T-cell reconstitution after alpha-beta-depleted transplantation in children. The TCRbeta library incorporated unique molecular identifiers. MiXCR, applied by TCRdb to the PCR reads, yields one record per CDR3 protein. The table records nearly 250,000 distinct CDR3 sequences, roughly 8% of them present only once. Source: PBMCs, mostly from graft donor cells, taken 180 days after TCRalphabeta/CD19-depleted stem cell transplant. The receptors were gathered from a male patient younger than 18 who had a stem cell transplant for acute lymphoblastic leukemia, so the T cells may come from the graft donor.

This clonotype has just a few counts. V usage is TRBV18 and J usage is TRBJ2-5; D call uncertain. This CDR3 has 15 amino acids. In germline, CDR1 is KGHSH, CDR2 LQKENI. Trimming removed 2 bases from V and 0 bases from J, with 10 bases in between. CDR3 loop: CASSPLHQYQETQYF. The DNA for the CDR3 is TGTGCCAGCTCACCATTGCACCAGTACCAAGAGACCCAGTACTTC.

The chain couples TRBV5-6 to TRBJ2-1, with a possible D match to TRBD1 (8 bases). V lost 2 bases to trimming and J lost 4 bases, with 19 bases between them. Germline V gives CDR1 SGHDT, CDR2 YYEEEE. This CDR3 contains 17 residues. Here the CDR3 DNA reads TGTGCCAGCAGCTTACAGGGGGGGAAGTACGTTTACAATGAGCAGTTCTTC. Protein product: CASSLQGGKYVYNEQFF.

This clonotype was seen repeatedly, ten times or more. The V and J genes are TRBV6-1 and TRBJ1-4; 8 bases are shared with TRBD1. V lost 6 bases, J lost 7 bases, and 10 bases stayed unmatched. Per the germline V gene, CDR1 is MNHNS and CDR2 is SASEGT. This CDR3 spans 15 amino acids. The CDR3 here is CASRPTGDNGEKLFF. The CDR3 DNA sequence: TGTGCCAGCAGGCCGACAGGGGATAACGGTGAAAAACTGTTTTTT.

This clonotype was detected ten times or more. The chain couples TRBV7-9 to TRBJ2-3; the match to TRBD1 covers 7 bases. CDR1 SEHNR and CDR2 FQNEAQ come from the germline V gene (reference sequence). The CDR3 has 16 residues. Trimming took 5 bases from V and 4 from J; bases not matched to a gene: 12. The CDR3 sequence: CASSPRGLSLSDTQYF. CDR3 coding DNA: TGTGCCAGCAGCCCTAGGGGGCTATCGCTCTCAGATACGCAGTATTTT.

This clonotype has ten or more counts. The V and J genes are TRBV5-1 and TRBJ2-3, with 12 bases matching TRBD2. Germline values: CDR1 SGHRS, CDR2 YFSETQ. The CDR3 sequence is 15 residues long. With 0 bases clipped from V and 6 bases from J, the junction kept 2 bases outside the gene matches. The CDR3, as DNA: TGCGCCAGCAGCTTGGGACTAGCGGGAGCGGATACGCAGTATTTT. As protein: CASSLGLAGADTQYF.

This clonotype was seen a few times. The chain joins TRBV5-1 to TRBJ2-5; 10 nucleotides match TRBD1. Germline lookup yields CDR1 SGHRS and CDR2 YFSETQ. The CDR3 totals 16 residues. V lost 3 bases and J lost 5; bases outside the gene matches: 10. The CDR3 is CASSSSPTGGEETQYF. The DNA of the CDR3 is TGCGCCAGCAGCTCCTCCCCGACAGGGGGCGAGGAGACCCAGTACTTC.

This clonotype has a count of ten or more. The chain couples TRBV3-1 to TRBJ1-3; TRBD1 agrees at 9 bases. The V gene end was trimmed by 4 bases and the J gene end by 0 bases; junction bases not matched to a gene: 10. This CDR3 is built from 18 residues. Germline CDR1 and CDR2: LGHDT and YNNKEL (reference sequence). CDR3 in DNA: TGTGCCAGCAGCCCTCCGGGACAGGGTTCTCGCTCTGGAAACACCATATATTTT. Translation gives CASSPPGQGSRSGNTIYF.